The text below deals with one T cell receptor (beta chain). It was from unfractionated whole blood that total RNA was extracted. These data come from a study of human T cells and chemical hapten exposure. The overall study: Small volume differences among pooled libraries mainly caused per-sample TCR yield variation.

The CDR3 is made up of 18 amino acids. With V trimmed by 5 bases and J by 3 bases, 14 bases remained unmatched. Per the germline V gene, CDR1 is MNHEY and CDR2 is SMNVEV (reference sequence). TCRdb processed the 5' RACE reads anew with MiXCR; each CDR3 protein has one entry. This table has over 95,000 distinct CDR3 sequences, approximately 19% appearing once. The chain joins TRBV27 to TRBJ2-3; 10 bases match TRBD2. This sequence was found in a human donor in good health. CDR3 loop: CASSVSSGRGLRTDTQYF. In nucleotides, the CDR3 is TGTGCCAGCAGTGTCTCTAGCGGGAGAGGGCTCCGGACAGATACGCAGTATTTT.